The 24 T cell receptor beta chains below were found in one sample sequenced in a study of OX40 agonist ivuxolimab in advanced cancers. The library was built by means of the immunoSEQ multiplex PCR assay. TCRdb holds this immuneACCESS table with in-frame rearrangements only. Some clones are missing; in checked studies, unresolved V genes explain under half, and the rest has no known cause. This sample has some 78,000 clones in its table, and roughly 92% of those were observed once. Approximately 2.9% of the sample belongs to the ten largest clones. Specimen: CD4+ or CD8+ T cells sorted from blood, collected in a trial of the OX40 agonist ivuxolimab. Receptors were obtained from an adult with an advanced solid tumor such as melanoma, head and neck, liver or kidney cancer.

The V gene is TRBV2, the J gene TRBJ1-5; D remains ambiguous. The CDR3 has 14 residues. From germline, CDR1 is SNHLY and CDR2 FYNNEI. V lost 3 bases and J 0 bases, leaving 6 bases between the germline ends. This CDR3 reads CASSDRNSNQPQHF. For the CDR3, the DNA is TGTGCCAGCAGTGACCGGAATAGCAATCAGCCCCAGCATTTT.

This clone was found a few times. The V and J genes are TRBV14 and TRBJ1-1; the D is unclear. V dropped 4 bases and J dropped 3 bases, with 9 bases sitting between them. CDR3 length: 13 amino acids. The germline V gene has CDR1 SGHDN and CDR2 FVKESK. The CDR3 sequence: CASSPLYDTEAFF. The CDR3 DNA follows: TGTGCCAGCAGCCCCCTCTATGACACTGAAGCTTTCTTT.

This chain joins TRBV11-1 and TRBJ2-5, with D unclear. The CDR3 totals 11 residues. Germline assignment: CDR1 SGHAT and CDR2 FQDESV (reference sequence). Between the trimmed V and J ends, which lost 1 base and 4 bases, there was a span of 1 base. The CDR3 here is CASSLGETQYF. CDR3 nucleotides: TGTGCCAGCAGCTTAGGAGAGACCCAGTACTTC.

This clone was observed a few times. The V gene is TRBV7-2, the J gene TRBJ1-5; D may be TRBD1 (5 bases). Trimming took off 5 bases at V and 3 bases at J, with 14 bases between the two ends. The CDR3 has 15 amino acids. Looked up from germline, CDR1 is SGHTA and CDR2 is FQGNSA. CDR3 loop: CASSALGGFNQPQHF. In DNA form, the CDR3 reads TGTGCCAGCAGCGCCCTTGGGGGGTTCAATCAGCCCCAGCATTTT. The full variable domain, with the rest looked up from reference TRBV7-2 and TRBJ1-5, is GAGVSQSPSNKVTEKGKDVELRCDPISGHTALYWYRQSLGQGLEFLIYFQGNSAPDKSGLPSDRFSAERTGGSVSTLTIQRTQQEDSAVYLCASSALGGFNQPQHFGDGTRLSIL.

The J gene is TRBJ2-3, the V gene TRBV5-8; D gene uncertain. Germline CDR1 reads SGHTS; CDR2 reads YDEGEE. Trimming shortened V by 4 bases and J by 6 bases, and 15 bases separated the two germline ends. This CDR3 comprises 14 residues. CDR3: CASSPGPYGDTQYF. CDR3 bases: TGTGCCAGCAGCCCCGGGCCCTACGGGGATACGCAGTATTTT.

The DNA of the CDR3 is TGTGCCTGGGACCGCAGAGCAAACACTGAAGCTTTCTTT. This codes for CAWDRRANTEAFF. The chain employs TRBV30 and TRBJ1-1; no clear D gene. The CDR3 covers 13 residues. The V and J ends lost 5 bases and 2 bases respectively, with 12 bases between them. CDR1 is GTSNPN and CDR2 is SVGIG in the germline V gene (reference sequence).

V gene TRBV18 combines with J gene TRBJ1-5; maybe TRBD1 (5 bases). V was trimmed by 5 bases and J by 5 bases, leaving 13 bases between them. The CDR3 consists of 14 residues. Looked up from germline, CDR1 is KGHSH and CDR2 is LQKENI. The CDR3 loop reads CASSGFGGDQPQHF. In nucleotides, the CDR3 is TGTGCCAGCTCAGGTTTTGGGGGGGATCAGCCCCAGCATTTT.

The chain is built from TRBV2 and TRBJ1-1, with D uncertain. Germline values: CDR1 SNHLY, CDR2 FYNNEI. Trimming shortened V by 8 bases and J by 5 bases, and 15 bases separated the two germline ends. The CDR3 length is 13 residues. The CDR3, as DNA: TGTGCCAGCCACATCTGGACGGGGACTGAAGCTTTCTTT. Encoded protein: CASHIWTGTEAFF. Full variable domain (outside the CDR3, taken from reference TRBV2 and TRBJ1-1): EPEVTQTPSHQVTQMGQEVILRCVPISNHLYFYWYRQILGQKVEFLVSFYNNEISEKSEIFDDQFSVERPDGSNFTLKIRSTKLEDSAMYFCASHIWTGTEAFFGQGTRLTVV.

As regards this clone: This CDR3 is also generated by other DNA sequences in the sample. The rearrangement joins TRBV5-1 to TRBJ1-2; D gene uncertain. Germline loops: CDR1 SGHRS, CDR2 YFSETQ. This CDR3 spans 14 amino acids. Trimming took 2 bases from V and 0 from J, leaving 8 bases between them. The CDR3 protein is CASSLGDSNYGYTF. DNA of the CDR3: TGCGCCAGCAGCTTAGGCGATTCTAACTATGGCTACACCTTC.

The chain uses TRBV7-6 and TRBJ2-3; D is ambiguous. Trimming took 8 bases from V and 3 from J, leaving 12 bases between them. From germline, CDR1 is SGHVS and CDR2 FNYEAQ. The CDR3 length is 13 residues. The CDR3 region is CASQDWATDTQYF. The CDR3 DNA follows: TGTGCCAGCCAGGATTGGGCGACAGATACGCAGTATTTT.

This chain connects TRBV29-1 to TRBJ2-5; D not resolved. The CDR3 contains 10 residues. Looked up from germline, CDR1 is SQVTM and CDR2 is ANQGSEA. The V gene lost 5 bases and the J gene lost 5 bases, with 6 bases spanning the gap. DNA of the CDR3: TGCAGCGTTAGGGTGGAGACCCAGTACTTC. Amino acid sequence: CSVRVETQYF.

The CDR3 nucleotides are TGCAGCGTTGAGGGGACAGTGAGGTTTGAAGCTTTCTTT. Protein sequence: CSVEGTVRFEAFF. V is TRBV29-1 and J is TRBJ1-1; TRBD1 matches at 7 bases. This CDR3 has 13 residues. J was trimmed by 7 bases and V by 3 bases; bases with no gene match: 8. Germline CDR1 is SQVTM and CDR2 is ANQGSEA.

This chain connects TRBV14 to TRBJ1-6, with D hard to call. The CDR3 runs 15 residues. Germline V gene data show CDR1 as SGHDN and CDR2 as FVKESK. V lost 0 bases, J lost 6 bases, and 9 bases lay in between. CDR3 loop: CASSQDLVLNSPLHF. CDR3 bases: TGTGCCAGCAGCCAAGATTTGGTCCTTAATTCACCCCTCCACTTT.

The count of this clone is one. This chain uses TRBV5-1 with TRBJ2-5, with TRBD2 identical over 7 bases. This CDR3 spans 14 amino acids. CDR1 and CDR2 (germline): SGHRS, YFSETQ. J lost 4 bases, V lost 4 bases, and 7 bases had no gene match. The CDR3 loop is CASSLLWGGETQYF. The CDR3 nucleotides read TGCGCCAGCAGCCTACTCTGGGGGGGAGAGACCCAGTACTTC.

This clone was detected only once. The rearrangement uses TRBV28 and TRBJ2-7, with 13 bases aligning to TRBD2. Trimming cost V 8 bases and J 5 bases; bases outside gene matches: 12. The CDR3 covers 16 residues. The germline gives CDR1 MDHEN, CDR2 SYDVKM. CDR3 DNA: TGTGCCAGCGTACTAGCGGGAGGGGTTCCCCTGAACGAGCAGTACTTC. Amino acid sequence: CASVLAGGVPLNEQYF. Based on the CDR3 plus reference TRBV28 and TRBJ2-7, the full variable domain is DVKVTQSSRYLVKRTGEKVFLECVQDMDHENMFWYRQDPGLGLRLIYFSYDVKMKEKGDIPEGYSVSREKKERFSLILESASTNQTSMYLCASVLAGGVPLNEQYFGPGTRLTVT.

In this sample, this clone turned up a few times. CDR3 sequence: CASSSQGGGEKLFF. CDR3 sequence (DNA): TGTGCCAGCAGTAGCCAGGGCGGAGGTGAAAAACTGTTTTTT. The V gene is TRBV6-5, the J gene TRBJ1-4; D perhaps matches TRBD1 (5 bases). CDR1 MNHEY and CDR2 SVGAGI come from the germline V gene. CDR3 size: 14 residues. Trimming pared 5 bases from V and 7 bases from J, leaving 14 bases between.

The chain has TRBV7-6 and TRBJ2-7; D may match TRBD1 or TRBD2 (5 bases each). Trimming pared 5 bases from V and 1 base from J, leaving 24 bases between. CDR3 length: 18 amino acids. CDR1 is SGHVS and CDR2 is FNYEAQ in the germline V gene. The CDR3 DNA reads TGTGCCAGCAGCCCCCTAAGGAGCGGTGGGGGTAGGTCCTACGAGCAGTACTTC. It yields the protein CASSPLRSGGGRSYEQYF.

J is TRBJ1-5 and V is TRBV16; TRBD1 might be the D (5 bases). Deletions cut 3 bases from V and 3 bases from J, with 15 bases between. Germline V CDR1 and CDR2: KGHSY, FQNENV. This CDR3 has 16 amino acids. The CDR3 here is CASSHSGGELNQPQHF. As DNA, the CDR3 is TGTGCCAGCAGCCATTCGGGGGGGGAGCTCAATCAGCCCCAGCATTTT.

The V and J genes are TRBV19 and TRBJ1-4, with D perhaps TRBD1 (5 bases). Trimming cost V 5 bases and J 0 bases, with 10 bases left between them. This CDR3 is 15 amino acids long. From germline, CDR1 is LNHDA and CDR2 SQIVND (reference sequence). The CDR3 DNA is TGTGCCAGTAGTCTCATGACAGCAACTAATGAAAAACTGTTTTTT. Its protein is CASSLMTATNEKLFF.

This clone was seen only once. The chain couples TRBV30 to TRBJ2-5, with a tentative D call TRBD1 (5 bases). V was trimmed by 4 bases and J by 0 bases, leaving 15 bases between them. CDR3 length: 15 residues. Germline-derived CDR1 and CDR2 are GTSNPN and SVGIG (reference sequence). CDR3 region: CAWTATDSYQETQYF. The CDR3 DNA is TGTGCCTGGACCGCAACCGACAGTTACCAAGAGACCCAGTACTTC.

The CDR3, as DNA: TGTGCCTGGAGTGTAGCGGGACACTCACCCCAGTACTTC. This sequence encodes CAWSVAGHSPQYF. The gene calls are TRBV30 and TRBJ2-5; possibly TRBD2 for D (7 bases). Trimming removed 0 bases from V and 9 bases from J, with 14 bases in between. CDR3 length: 13 amino acids. Germline V gene lookup returns CDR1 GTSNPN and CDR2 SVGIG (reference sequence).

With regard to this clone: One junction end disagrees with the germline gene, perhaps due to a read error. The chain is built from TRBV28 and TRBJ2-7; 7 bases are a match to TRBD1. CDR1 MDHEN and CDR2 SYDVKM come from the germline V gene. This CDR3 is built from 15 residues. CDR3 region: CASSGRQGPTLRLDF. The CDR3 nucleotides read TGTGCCAGCAGTGGGCGACAGGGTCCAACCCTACGATTGGACTTC. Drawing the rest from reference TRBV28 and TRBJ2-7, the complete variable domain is DVKVTQSSRYLVKRTGEKVFLECVQDMDHENMFWYRQDPGLGLRLIYFSYDVKMKEKGDIPEGYSVSREKKERFSLILESASTNQTSMYLCASSGRQGPTLRLDFGPGTRLTVT.

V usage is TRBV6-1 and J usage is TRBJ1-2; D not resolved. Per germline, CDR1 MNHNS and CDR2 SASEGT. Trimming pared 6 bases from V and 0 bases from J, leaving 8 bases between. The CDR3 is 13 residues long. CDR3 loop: CASSLIANYGYTF. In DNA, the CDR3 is TGTGCCAGCAGCCTTATCGCTAACTATGGCTACACCTTC.

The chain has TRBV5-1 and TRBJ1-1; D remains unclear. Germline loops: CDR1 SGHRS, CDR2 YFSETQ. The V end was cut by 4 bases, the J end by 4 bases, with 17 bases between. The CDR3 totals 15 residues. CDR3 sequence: CASSPPSGSATEAFF. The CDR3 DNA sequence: TGCGCCAGCAGCCCACCTTCGGGGAGCGCCACTGAAGCTTTCTTT.